These 30 T cell receptor beta chains were sequenced from one sample in a study of cytomegalovirus exposure and HLA in healthy donors. Use of 60 Vbeta and 13 Jbeta primers characterized the PCR. Some clones are missing from TCRdb's copy, which holds only in-frame ones; the method was immunoSEQ multiplex PCR. This sample's table has about 140,000 clones. The sequenced material came from PBMCs. These TCRs come from a woman between 18 and 29 years old in good health and CMV-seronegative.

This chain links TRBV18 with TRBJ2-2, with D perhaps TRBD1 (6 bases). CDR1 and CDR2 (germline): KGHSH, LQKENI. This CDR3 is 14 amino acids long. V dropped 6 bases and J dropped 5 bases, with 13 bases sitting between them. The CDR3 region is CASSLGRGTGELFF. DNA of the CDR3: TGTGCCAGCTCTCTCGGCAGGGGTACCGGGGAGCTGTTTTTT.

The chain is built from TRBV4-3 and TRBJ1-2; a possible D gene is TRBD1 (6 bases). Per germline, CDR1 LGHNA and CDR2 YSLEER. CDR3 length: 16 amino acids. V shed 1 base and J shed 1 base, with 13 bases lying between them. CDR3 loop: CASSQGLDSVNYGYTF. CDR3 coding DNA: TGCGCCAGCAGCCAAGGCCTGGACAGTGTTAACTATGGCTACACCTTC.

This chain links TRBV7-8 with TRBJ1-2, with D uncertain. Germline assignment: CDR1 SGHVS and CDR2 FQNEAQ. CDR3 length equals 18 residues. With 1 base removed from V and 1 base from J, the gap between germline ends came to 19 bases. The CDR3 here is CASSLGAAATTFNYGYTF. The CDR3 DNA reads TGTGCCAGCAGCTTAGGTGCGGCAGCCACGACCTTTAACTATGGCTACACCTTC.

The rearrangement uses TRBV19 and TRBJ2-7; D is possibly TRBD2 (5 bases). CDR3 length equals 15 residues. V shed 0 bases and J shed 0 bases, with 9 bases lying between them. Germline CDR1 is LNHDA and CDR2 is SQIVND (reference sequence). The CDR3 sequence: CASSIEGSGSYEQYF. The CDR3 DNA reads as TGTGCCAGTAGTATAGAGGGGAGCGGCTCCTACGAGCAGTACTTC. The whole variable domain, filled in from reference TRBV19 and TRBJ2-7, reads DGGITQSPKYLFRKEGQNVTLSCEQNLNHDAMYWYRQDPGQGLRLIYYSQIVNDFQKGDIAEGYSVSREKKESFPLTVTSAQKNPTAFYLCASSIEGSGSYEQYFGPGTRLTVT.

The rearrangement joins TRBV7-9 to TRBJ2-1; 8 nucleotides match TRBD2. After removal of 8 bases from V and 2 bases from J, the junction contained 8 bases not matched to a gene. Germline V CDR1 and CDR2: SEHNR, FQNEAQ (reference sequence). There are 15 residues in the CDR3. The CDR3 is CASQDVGLAYNEQFF. In DNA form, the CDR3 reads TGTGCCAGCCAAGATGTGGGACTAGCCTACAATGAGCAGTTCTTC. The variable domain in full, completed from reference TRBV7-9 and TRBJ2-1, reads DTGVSQNPRHKITKRGQNVTFRCDPISEHNRLYWYRQTLGQGPEFLTYFQNEAQLEKSRLLSDRFSAERPKGSFSTLEIQRTEQGDSAMYLCASQDVGLAYNEQFFGPGTRLTVL.

This chain links TRBV27 with TRBJ1-5; possibly TRBD1 for D (6 bases). This CDR3 spans 20 amino acids. The V gene's germline CDR1 is MNHEY and CDR2 SMNVEV (reference sequence). V lost 5 bases and J 1 base, leaving 27 bases between the germline ends. The CDR3 nucleotides read TGTGCCAGCAGTCCGTATTTTCTTGGGGGTTCAGGGGAGAGCAATCAGCCCCAGCATTTT. Protein sequence: CASSPYFLGGSGESNQPQHF.

CDR3 bases: TGTGCCAGCAGCGCCCCCCCAGTAAACACTGAAGCTTTCTTT. This codes for CASSAPPVNTEAFF. The V and J genes are TRBV5-6 and TRBJ1-1; no firm D call. This CDR3 is built from 14 residues. CDR1 is SGHDT and CDR2 is YYEEEE in the germline V gene. The V and J ends lost 4 bases and 2 bases respectively, with 12 bases between them.

The rearrangement links TRBV7-8 to TRBJ1-4; possible D gene TRBD1, 6 bases. In germline, CDR1 is SGHVS, CDR2 FQNEAQ. Trimming stripped 1 base from V and 7 bases from J, with 13 bases between. The CDR3 has 15 amino acids. CDR3 nucleotides: TGTGCCAGCAGCTTAGGCCAGGGGATGGGTGAAAAACTGTTTTTT. Encoded protein: CASSLGQGMGEKLFF.

Here the CDR3 DNA reads TGCGCCAGCAGCGAAAGGACAGGACCCTACGAGCAGTACTTC. Amino acid sequence: CASSERTGPYEQYF. The chain couples TRBV5-1 to TRBJ2-7; 7 positions match TRBD1. The CDR3 sequence is 14 residues long. Looked up from germline, CDR1 is SGHRS and CDR2 is YFSETQ. Unmatched junction bases numbered 6, after V lost 4 bases and J lost 2 bases.

The chain employs TRBV6-1 and TRBJ2-5, with D possibly TRBD1 on 6 matching bases. The J call may not be correct, given that the DNA end is closer to TRBJ2-7. Germline V CDR1 and CDR2: MNHNS, SASEGT. The CDR3 consists of 11 residues. The DNA for the CDR3 is TGTGCCATCGAACAGGGCTACGAGCAGTACTTC. This encodes CAIEQGYEQYF.

The chain links TRBV27 to TRBJ1-4; the D gene is possibly TRBD1 (5 bases). Trimming shortened V by 1 base and J by 3 bases, and 9 bases separated the two germline ends. CDR3 length: 15 amino acids. Germline V CDR1 and CDR2: MNHEY, SMNVEV (reference sequence). The DNA of the CDR3 is TGTGCCAGCAGTTTATGGCCAGGGCCTAATGAAAAACTGTTTTTT. Translated: CASSLWPGPNEKLFF.

The chain combines TRBV7-2 with TRBJ1-4; the match to TRBD1 covers 9 bases. Germline V CDR1 and CDR2: SGHTA, FQGNSA. V was pared by 4 bases and J by 7 bases, with 7 bases of the junction left unmatched. The CDR3 extends over 15 amino acids. The CDR3 here is CASSSRQGGSEKLFF. The CDR3 DNA reads TGTGCCAGCAGCTCTAGACAGGGGGGTAGTGAAAAACTGTTTTTT.

This chain connects TRBV5-1 to TRBJ2-1, with D possibly TRBD1 on 5 matching bases. The CDR3 is made up of 16 amino acids. V was trimmed by 6 bases and J by 8 bases, leaving 24 bases between them. Looked up from germline, CDR1 is SGHRS and CDR2 is YFSETQ. Here the CDR3 reads CASKGNPGRQEYEQFF. In DNA, the CDR3 is TGCGCCAGCAAGGGGAATCCCGGGCGCCAAGAATATGAGCAGTTCTTC.

As concerns this clone: One end of the junction fails to match germline, which may point to a read error. The V call is TRBV28, the J call TRBJ2-7, with TRBD2 matching 13 bases. Germline CDR1 MDHEN, CDR2 SYDVKM. CDR3 size: 15 residues. This CDR3 is CASTLLAGGPYEQYF. In nucleotides, the CDR3 is TGTGCCAGCACTTTACTAGCGGGAGGGCCATACGAGCAGTACTTC.

The chain recombines TRBV14 with TRBJ1-1; TRBD1 might be the D (6 bases). Germline V lookup: CDR1 SGHDN, CDR2 FVKESK. The CDR3 loop spans 15 amino acids. The V end lost 4 bases, the J end lost 5 bases, and 17 bases lay between the germline ends. The CDR3 is CASSPSDRRRTEAFF. As DNA, the CDR3 is TGTGCCAGCAGCCCCTCCGACAGGAGGAGAACTGAAGCTTTCTTT.

This chain links TRBV12-5 with TRBJ2-5; 11 positions agree with TRBD2. CDR1 is LGHNT and CDR2 is FRNRAP in the germline V gene. This CDR3 has 15 amino acids. V lost 5 bases, J lost 3 bases, and 5 bases stayed unmatched. CDR3 protein: CASGNPGLAEETQYF. The DNA for the CDR3 is TGTGCTAGTGGTAACCCGGGACTAGCGGAAGAGACCCAGTACTTC. Full variable domain (remainder filled in from reference TRBV12-5 and TRBJ2-5): DARVTQTPRHKVTEMGQEVTMRCQPILGHNTVFWYRQTMMQGLELLAYFRNRAPLDDSGMPKDRFSAEMPDATLATLKIQPSEPRDSAVYFCASGNPGLAEETQYFGPGTRLLVL.

The chain employs TRBV19 and TRBJ1-3, with D possibly matching TRBD1 (6 bases). V gave up 6 bases and J gave up 1 base, with 10 bases separating them. Germline-derived CDR1 and CDR2 are LNHDA and SQIVND (reference sequence). This CDR3 region has 14 residues. The CDR3 coding sequence is TGTGCCAGTAGGACGGGACAATCTGGAAACACCATATATTTT. Protein product: CASRTGQSGNTIYF.

This rearrangement joins TRBV27 to TRBJ1-2, with 8 positions matching TRBD1. The V segment lost 1 base and the J segment 8 bases; nucleotides outside the gene matches: 9. The CDR3 has 15 residues. Per the germline V gene, CDR1 is MNHEY and CDR2 is SMNVEV (reference sequence). In nucleotides, the CDR3 is TGTGCCAGCAGTTTATGGACAGGGCCTGACGGGGGCTACACCTTC. As protein: CASSLWTGPDGGYTF.

The chain couples TRBV7-8 to TRBJ2-2; 9 nucleotides line up with TRBD1. CDR3 length equals 15 residues. V trimming: 4 bases; J trimming: 7 bases; junction bases outside the gene matches: 7. Per the germline V gene, CDR1 is SGHVS and CDR2 is FQNEAQ. The CDR3 bases are TGTGCCAGCAGCTCCAGAAACAGGGGGCACGGGGAGCTGTTTTTT. Its translation is CASSSRNRGHGELFF.

The V and J genes are TRBV5-1 and TRBJ1-2; a weak D match, TRBD1 (6 bases). V was trimmed by 2 bases and J by 7 bases, leaving 9 bases between them. Per the germline V gene, CDR1 is SGHRS and CDR2 is YFSETQ. The CDR3 sequence is 12 residues long. The CDR3 reads CASSLQGVGYTF. CDR3 sequence (DNA): TGCGCCAGCAGCTTACAGGGTGTTGGCTACACCTTC.

The rearrangement joins TRBV7-2 to TRBJ2-2; 7 bases fit TRBD2. The CDR3 spans 18 residues. Germline V lookup: CDR1 SGHTA, CDR2 FQGNSA. Losses at the gene ends were 1 base for V and 0 bases for J; bases not matched to a gene: 8. CDR3 in amino acids: CASSLVNGGSPNTGELFF. CDR3 bases: TGTGCCAGCAGCTTAGTAAATGGCGGGAGCCCGAACACCGGGGAGCTGTTTTTT.

J is TRBJ2-5 and V is TRBV11-2, with 13 bases lining up with TRBD2. The end of the DNA is better explained by TRBJ2-7, so the J call may be wrong. The CDR3 is 15 amino acids. Germline CDR1 SGHAT, CDR2 FQNNGV. This CDR3 reads CASSLEGTSGNEQYF. For the CDR3, the DNA is TGTGCCAGCAGCTTAGAGGGGACTAGCGGGAACGAGCAGTACTTC.

The chain combines TRBV6-5 with TRBJ1-5; 9 bases agree with TRBD1. V dropped 5 bases and J dropped 6; count of bases not matched to a gene: 5. The CDR3 sequence is 14 residues long. Germline CDR1 MNHEY, CDR2 SVGAGI. The chain's CDR3 is CASSGTTGGQPQHF. The CDR3 DNA reads as TGTGCCAGCAGTGGAACGACAGGGGGTCAGCCCCAGCATTTT.

The J gene is TRBJ1-3, the V gene TRBV11-2, with D maybe TRBD1 (5 bases). V lost 5 bases and J 4 bases, leaving 12 bases between the germline ends. The CDR3 extends over 14 amino acids. Germline V lookup: CDR1 SGHAT, CDR2 FQNNGV. This CDR3 is CASSERRDGNTIYF. The CDR3 DNA reads TGTGCCAGCAGCGAAAGGCGGGACGGAAACACCATATATTTT.

Written as DNA, the CDR3 is TGTGCCAGCAGCTTGGGATATCTAGGGGATACGTACGAGCAGTACTTC. It is translated as CASSLGYLGDTYEQYF. V and J are TRBV5-4 and TRBJ2-7, with D possibly being TRBD1 (5 bases). Trimming shortened V by 0 bases and J by 4 bases, and 17 bases separated the two germline ends. Germline V lookup: CDR1 SGHNT, CDR2 YYREEE (reference sequence). The CDR3 totals 16 residues.

The chain carries TRBV11-3 and TRBJ2-3; 7 positions match TRBD2. Germline-derived CDR1 and CDR2 are SGHNT and YENEEA. This CDR3 spans 14 amino acids. Trimming cost V 5 bases and J 4 bases; bases outside gene matches: 6. DNA for the CDR3: TGTGCCAGCAGCCGGCGGGAGCAGGCAGATACGCAGTATTTT. Translated: CASSRREQADTQYF.

The chain carries TRBV6-1 and TRBJ2-3, with D perhaps TRBD1 (5 bases). V lost 10 bases and J lost 1, with 15 bases in between. This CDR3 comprises 14 residues. Germline V gives CDR1 MNHNS, CDR2 SASEGT. The CDR3 is CATQPGFGTDTQYF. As DNA, the CDR3 is TGTGCCACCCAACCAGGGTTCGGCACAGATACGCAGTATTTT.

The V call is TRBV11-2, the J call TRBJ2-5, with 10 bases identical to TRBD2. The last part of the DNA fits TRBJ2-7 better; the J call may be wrong. CDR1 is SGHAT and CDR2 is FQNNGV in the germline V gene. This CDR3 spans 16 amino acids. The CDR3 reads CASSLEGLAGVSEQYF. CDR3 nucleotide sequence: TGTGCCAGCAGCTTAGAAGGGCTAGCGGGAGTTTCCGAGCAGTACTTC.

This chain joins TRBV6-5 and TRBJ1-1, with TRBD1 matching 7 bases. V lost 6 bases, J lost 3 bases, and 7 bases stayed unmatched. The CDR3 sequence is 14 residues long. Germline lookup yields CDR1 MNHEY and CDR2 SVGAGI. The CDR3 protein is CASSDTDRYTEAFF. The DNA of the CDR3 is TGTGCCAGCAGCGACACGGACAGGTACACTGAAGCTTTCTTT.

This chain connects TRBV15 to TRBJ2-4; TRBD2 agrees at 14 bases. The CDR3 is made up of 15 amino acids. Germline assignment: CDR1 LNHNV and CDR2 YYDKDF (reference sequence). After removal of 8 bases from V and 1 base from J, the junction contained 1 base not matched to a gene. The CDR3 DNA is TGTGCCACCGGACTAGCGGGAGGCGCCAAAAACATTCAGTACTTC. Translated, it gives CATGLAGGAKNIQYF.